The 18 T cell receptor beta chains given below trace back to one sample, sequenced in a study of patients and donors after allogeneic stem cell transplantation. TCRdb re-derived calls from the RT-PCR reads in MiXCR, one entry per CDR3 protein. The sample carries roughly 940,000 distinct CDR3 sequences, roughly 18% recorded once. What was sequenced was blood, either unsorted or a sorted T cell fraction (not recorded which). The source of these receptors is a human donor who was either an allogeneic HSCT recipient or a stem cell or donor lymphocyte infusion donor (not recorded which). It is not recorded whose cells these are; they may come from a transplant donor.

The chain uses TRBV12-3 or TRBV12-4 and TRBJ2-5; 9 nucleotides match TRBD2. V trimming: 3 bases; J trimming: 2 bases; junction bases outside the gene matches: 13. The CDR3 is 18 residues long. The DNA for the CDR3 is TGTGCCAGCAGTTTTGGGGCTAGCGGGAAGGGACGACAAGAGACCCAGTACTTC. It translates to CASSFGASGKGRQETQYF.

This clonotype was seen a few times. The chain is built from TRBV6-1 and TRBJ1-4; 7 bases fit TRBD1. The CDR3 loop spans 15 amino acids. CDR1 and CDR2 (germline): MNHNS, SASEGT. Losses at the gene ends were 6 bases for V and 7 bases for J; bases not matched to a gene: 11. As DNA, the CDR3 is TGTGCCAGCAGGCCATTACAGGGGCGGGCTGAAAAACTGTTTTTT. Residues: CASRPLQGRAEKLFF.

This clonotype was seen a handful of times. This chain connects TRBV18 to TRBJ1-1; unclear D gene. Germline loops: CDR1 KGHSH, CDR2 LQKENI. V lost 2 bases and J lost 6, with 19 bases in between. The CDR3 sequence is 16 residues long. The CDR3 sequence is CASSPTRTGAKAEAFF. CDR3 sequence (DNA): TGTGCCAGCTCACCAACGAGGACGGGCGCTAAGGCTGAAGCTTTCTTT.

The chain has TRBV5-1 and TRBJ1-2; TRBD1 matches at 7 bases. V shed 1 base, J shed 4 bases, and the junction held 7 bases outside the gene matches. CDR3 length equals 15 residues. Germline CDR1 is SGHRS and CDR2 is YFSETQ. This CDR3 reads CASSLWTGEFYGYTF. The DNA for the CDR3 is TGCGCCAGCAGCTTGTGGACAGGCGAATTCTATGGCTACACCTTC.

The chain has TRBV5-6 and TRBJ2-5; possibly TRBD2 for D (6 bases). V lost 4 bases, J lost 3 bases, and 13 bases lay in between. Per germline, CDR1 SGHDT and CDR2 YYEEEE. CDR3 length: 14 residues. Written as DNA, the CDR3 is TGTGCCAGCAGCCCGGGACTTACCAAAGAGACCCAGTACTTC. Its translation: CASSPGLTKETQYF.

This clonotype has a handful of counts. This chain connects TRBV7-2 to TRBJ1-2; D is ambiguous. The V end lost 0 bases, the J end lost 3 bases, and 8 bases lay between the germline ends. This CDR3 has 14 amino acids. Germline assignment: CDR1 SGHTA and CDR2 FQGNSA. The CDR3 coding sequence is TGTGCCAGCAGCTTAGCTGACGGGTACTATGGCTACACCTTC. Protein product: CASSLADGYYGYTF.

This chain uses TRBV29-1 with TRBJ1-2, with 9 bases that match TRBD1. With V trimmed by 3 bases and J by 5 bases, 16 bases remained unmatched. The CDR3 is 17 amino acids. Germline V lookup: CDR1 SQVTM, CDR2 ANQGSEA. CDR3 in amino acids: CSVDARDRAPLEYGYTF. CDR3 sequence (DNA): TGCAGCGTTGATGCGAGGGACAGGGCCCCTCTTGAGTATGGCTACACCTTC.

This clonotype has just a few counts. The chain has TRBV7-2 and TRBJ1-5; 11 nucleotides match TRBD1. V shed 1 base and J 11 bases; nucleotides not matched to a gene: 4. CDR1 is SGHTA and CDR2 is FQGNSA in the germline V gene. The CDR3 contains 14 residues. CDR3 nucleotides: TGTGCCAGCAGCTTAGGGACAGGGGGCGCAACCCAGCATTTT. The encoded protein is CASSLGTGGATQHF.

This clonotype has a count of ten or more. CDR3 nucleotides: TGTGCCACGGTGGAGAGGGGGCTCGATGGCTACACCTTC. Translating it yields CATVERGLDGYTF. The chain joins TRBV10-3 to TRBJ1-2; TRBD1 matches at 7 bases. With V trimmed by 10 bases and J by 6 bases, 11 bases remained unmatched. Germline CDR1 reads ENHRY; CDR2 reads SYGVKD. The CDR3 consists of 13 residues.

This sequence joins TRBV5-1 and TRBJ2-3, with 7 bases that match TRBD2. This CDR3 is built from 15 residues. V shed 5 bases, J shed 4 bases, and the junction held 10 bases outside the gene matches. Germline CDR1 SGHRS, CDR2 YFSETQ. CDR3 sequence: CASRNMAGVPDTQYF. CDR3 coding DNA: TGCGCCAGCAGAAATATGGCGGGAGTACCAGATACGCAGTATTTT.

The chain links TRBV7-9 to TRBJ2-1, with TRBD2 identical over 8 bases. The CDR3 covers 15 residues. V was pared by 1 base and J by 8 bases, with 7 bases of the junction left unmatched. Germline CDR1 SEHNR, CDR2 FQNEAQ (reference sequence). The CDR3 loop reads CASSLVVSGVDEQFF. The CDR3 nucleotides read TGTGCCAGCAGCTTAGTGGTTAGCGGGGTCGATGAGCAGTTCTTC.

This clonotype was observed a handful of times. The gene calls are TRBV11-2 and TRBJ1-6; D gene unclear. Per the germline V gene, CDR1 is SGHAT and CDR2 is FQNNGV. This CDR3 spans 17 amino acids. The V and J ends lost 4 bases and 4 bases respectively, with 17 bases between them. Written as DNA, the CDR3 is TGTGCCAGCAGCTCCCCTGAGCGAGTTGGGTATAATTCACCCCTCCACTTT. Protein product: CASSSPERVGYNSPLHF.

The chain joins TRBV15 to TRBJ1-2; D not certain. V gave up 0 bases and J gave up 4 bases, with 9 bases separating them. The CDR3 has 14 amino acids. CDR1 LNHNV and CDR2 YYDKDF come from the germline V gene (reference sequence). The CDR3 DNA is TGTGCCACCAGCAGAGAGGTCGATTTCTATGGCTACACCTTC. It is translated as CATSREVDFYGYTF.

The rearrangement links TRBV20-1 to TRBJ2-1; the D is unclear. This CDR3 spans 16 amino acids. Germline-derived CDR1 and CDR2 are DFQATT and SNEGSKA (reference sequence). V lost 0 bases and J 3 bases, leaving 15 bases between the germline ends. CDR3 amino acids: CSARDPKGGGYNEQFF. As DNA, the CDR3 is TGCAGTGCTAGAGATCCCAAGGGTGGTGGCTACAATGAGCAGTTCTTC.

The chain uses TRBV4-1 and TRBJ2-7; D might be TRBD1 or TRBD2, each matching 5 bases. CDR1 is MGHRA, CDR2 YSYEKL, per germline. This CDR3 has 16 amino acids. Trimming cost V 0 bases and J 2 bases, with 14 bases left between them. CDR3 nucleotide sequence: TGCGCCAGCAGCCAAGATTACGGGACCCGGACCTACGAGCAGTACTTC. Translation: CASSQDYGTRTYEQYF.

This clonotype has only a few counts. The chain uses TRBV12-3 or TRBV12-4 and TRBJ2-6; D may be TRBD1 (6 bases). The CDR3 consists of 15 residues. V lost 5 bases to trimming and J lost 2 bases, with 10 bases between them. The CDR3 is CASSPDSPGANVLTF. The CDR3 coding sequence is TGTGCCAGCAGTCCGGACAGCCCTGGGGCCAACGTCCTGACTTTC.

This clonotype was seen more than once but under ten times. V and J are TRBV29-1 and TRBJ2-1; maybe TRBD1 (6 bases). The CDR3 consists of 13 residues. The V and J ends lost 5 bases and 10 bases respectively, with 18 bases between them. Germline CDR1 and CDR2: SQVTM and ANQGSEA. This CDR3 reads CSVSRGYPQEQFF. The CDR3 region has the DNA TGCAGCGTTTCCAGGGGTTATCCGCAGGAGCAGTTCTTC.

The CDR3 nucleotides read TGTGCCAGCAGCTTAGTGGGGCAGGGCGGCGTCACTGAAGCTTTCTTT. Protein: CASSLVGQGGVTEAFF. V and J are TRBV7-2 and TRBJ1-1; the D gene is possibly TRBD1 (5 bases). V was cut by 1 base and J by 4 bases, with 16 bases left in between. The CDR3 consists of 16 residues. Per germline, CDR1 SGHTA and CDR2 FQGNSA.